This T cell receptor (beta chain) was identified during a study of neurological immune-mediated disorders. Points from the study as a whole: Patients with HTLV-1-associated myelopathy had the highest level of TCR clonal expansion, whereas patients with multiple sclerosis had the lowest level, falling beneath the level found in healthy controls.

V was clipped by 4 bases and J by 3 bases, with 10 bases between them. Germline values: CDR1 DFQATT, CDR2 SNEGSKA (reference sequence). This CDR3 spans 13 amino acids. This clonotype showed up many times. No antigen is known for it. The time point here: longitudinal time-point 3. One entry per CDR3 protein, called by TCRdb with MiXCR from the 5' RACE reads. The sample lists about 45,000 distinct CDR3 sequences, about 13% occurring once. This TCR derives from a man under 40 in good health. V and J are TRBV20-1 and TRBJ2-1; D is unclear. Sequencing input: PBMCs. The CDR3 region has the DNA TGCAGTGCTACCGGACCCCACTACAATGAGCAGTTCTTC. It encodes CSATGPHYNEQFF.